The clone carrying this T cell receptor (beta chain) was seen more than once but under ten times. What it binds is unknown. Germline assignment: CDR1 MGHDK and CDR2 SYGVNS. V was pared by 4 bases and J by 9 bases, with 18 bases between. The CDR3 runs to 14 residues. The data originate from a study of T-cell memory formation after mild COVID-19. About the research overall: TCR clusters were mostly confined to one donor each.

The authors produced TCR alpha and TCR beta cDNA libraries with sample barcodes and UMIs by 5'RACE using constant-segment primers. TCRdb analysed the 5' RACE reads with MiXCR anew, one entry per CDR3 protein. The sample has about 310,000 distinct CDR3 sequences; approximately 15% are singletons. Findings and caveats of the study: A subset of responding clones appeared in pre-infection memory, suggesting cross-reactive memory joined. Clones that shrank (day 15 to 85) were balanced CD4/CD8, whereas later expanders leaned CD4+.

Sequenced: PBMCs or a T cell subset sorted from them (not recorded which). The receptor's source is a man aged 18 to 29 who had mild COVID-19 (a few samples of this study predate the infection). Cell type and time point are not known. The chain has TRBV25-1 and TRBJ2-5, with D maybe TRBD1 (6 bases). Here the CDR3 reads CASSVTGTKSSQYF. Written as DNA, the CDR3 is TGTGCCAGCAGTGTGACCGGGACAAAATCGTCCCAGTACTTC.